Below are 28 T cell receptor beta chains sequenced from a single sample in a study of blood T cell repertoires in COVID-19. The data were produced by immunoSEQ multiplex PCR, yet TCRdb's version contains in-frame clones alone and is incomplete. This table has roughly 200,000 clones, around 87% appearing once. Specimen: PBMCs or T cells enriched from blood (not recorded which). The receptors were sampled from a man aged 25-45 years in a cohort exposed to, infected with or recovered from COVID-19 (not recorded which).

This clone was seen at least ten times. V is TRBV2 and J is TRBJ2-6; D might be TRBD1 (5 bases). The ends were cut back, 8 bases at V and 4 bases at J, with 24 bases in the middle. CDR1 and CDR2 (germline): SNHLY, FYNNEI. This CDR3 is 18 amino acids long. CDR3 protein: CASHKLQVAASGANVLTF. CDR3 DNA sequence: TGTGCCAGCCACAAATTACAGGTCGCGGCCTCCGGGGCCAACGTCCTGACTTTC.

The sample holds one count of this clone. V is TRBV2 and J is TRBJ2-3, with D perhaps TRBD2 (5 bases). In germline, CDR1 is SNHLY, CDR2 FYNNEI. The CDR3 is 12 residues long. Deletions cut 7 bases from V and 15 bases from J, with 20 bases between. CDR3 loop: CASTLGSGTFYF. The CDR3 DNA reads TGTGCCAGCACCCTTGGGAGTGGAACTTTTTATTTT.

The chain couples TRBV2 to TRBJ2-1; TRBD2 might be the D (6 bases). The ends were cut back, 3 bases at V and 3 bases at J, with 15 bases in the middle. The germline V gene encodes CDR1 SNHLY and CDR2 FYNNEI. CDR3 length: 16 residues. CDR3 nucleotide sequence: TGTGCCAGCAGTGACGGGCTAGCGTATCGCTACAATGAGCAGTTCTTC. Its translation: CASSDGLAYRYNEQFF. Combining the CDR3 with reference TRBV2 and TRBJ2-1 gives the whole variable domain EPEVTQTPSHQVTQMGQEVILRCVPISNHLYFYWYRQILGQKVEFLVSFYNNEISEKSEIFDDQFSVERPDGSNFTLKIRSTKLEDSAMYFCASSDGLAYRYNEQFFGPGTRLTVL.

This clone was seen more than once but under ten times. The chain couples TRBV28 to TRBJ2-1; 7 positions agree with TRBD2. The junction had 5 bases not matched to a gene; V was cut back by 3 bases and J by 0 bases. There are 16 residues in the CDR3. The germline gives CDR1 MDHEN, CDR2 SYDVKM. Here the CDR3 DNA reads TGTGCCAGCAGTTTGGTTTCTAGCGGCTCCTACAATGAGCAGTTCTTC. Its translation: CASSLVSSGSYNEQFF.

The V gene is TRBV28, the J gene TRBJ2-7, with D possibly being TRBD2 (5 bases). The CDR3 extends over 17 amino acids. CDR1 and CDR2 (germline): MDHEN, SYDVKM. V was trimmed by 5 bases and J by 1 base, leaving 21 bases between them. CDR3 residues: CASSQWAFRPGSYEQYF. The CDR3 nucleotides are TGTGCCAGCAGTCAATGGGCCTTCCGGCCGGGATCCTACGAGCAGTACTTC.

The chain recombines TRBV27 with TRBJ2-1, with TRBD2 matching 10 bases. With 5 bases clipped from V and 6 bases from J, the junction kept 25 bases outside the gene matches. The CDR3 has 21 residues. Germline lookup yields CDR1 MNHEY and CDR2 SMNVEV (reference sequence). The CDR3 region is CASSHLGTGSGRAYYSNEQFF. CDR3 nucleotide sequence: TGTGCCAGCAGTCACCTGGGGACAGGCAGCGGGAGGGCTTATTACAGCAATGAGCAGTTCTTC.

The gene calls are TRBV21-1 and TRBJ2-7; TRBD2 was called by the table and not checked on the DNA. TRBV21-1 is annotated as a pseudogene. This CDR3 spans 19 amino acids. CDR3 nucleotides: TGTGCCAGCAGCCCGCGCCCGGTTAAGGGACTGCCGTTTGTTTACGAGCAGTACTTC. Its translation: CASSPRPVKGLPFVYEQYF.

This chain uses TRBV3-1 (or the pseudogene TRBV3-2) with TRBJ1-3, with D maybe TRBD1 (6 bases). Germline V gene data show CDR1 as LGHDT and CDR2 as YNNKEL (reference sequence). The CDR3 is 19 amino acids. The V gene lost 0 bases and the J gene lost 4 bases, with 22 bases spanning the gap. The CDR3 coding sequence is TGTGCCAGCAGCCAAGAGGTCCACACGGACAGTCGTTTGGGAAACACCATATATTTT. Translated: CASSQEVHTDSRLGNTIYF.

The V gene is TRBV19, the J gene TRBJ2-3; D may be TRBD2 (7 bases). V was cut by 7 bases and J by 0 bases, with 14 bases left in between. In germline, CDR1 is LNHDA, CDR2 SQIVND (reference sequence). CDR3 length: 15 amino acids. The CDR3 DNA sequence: TGTGCCAGTACCTCGAGCGGGACAAGCACAGATACGCAGTATTTT. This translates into CASTSSGTSTDTQYF.

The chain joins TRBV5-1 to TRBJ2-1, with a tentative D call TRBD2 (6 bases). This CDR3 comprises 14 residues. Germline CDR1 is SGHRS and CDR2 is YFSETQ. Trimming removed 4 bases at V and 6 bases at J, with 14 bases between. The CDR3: CASSRETRSNEQFF. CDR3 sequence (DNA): TGCGCCAGCAGCCGCGAGACTAGATCCAATGAGCAGTTCTTC.

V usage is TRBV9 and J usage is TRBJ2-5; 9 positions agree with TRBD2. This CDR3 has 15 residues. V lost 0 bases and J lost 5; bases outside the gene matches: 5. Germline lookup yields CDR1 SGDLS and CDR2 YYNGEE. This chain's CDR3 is CASSVGAGGGETQYF. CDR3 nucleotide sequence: TGTGCCAGCAGCGTAGGAGCGGGAGGCGGGGAGACCCAGTACTTC. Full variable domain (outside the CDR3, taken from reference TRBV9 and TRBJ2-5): DSGVTQTPKHLITATGQRVTLRCSPRSGDLSVYWYQQSLDQGLQFLIQYYNGEERAKGNILERFSAQQFPDLHSELNLSSLELGDSALYFCASSVGAGGGETQYFGPGTRLLVL.

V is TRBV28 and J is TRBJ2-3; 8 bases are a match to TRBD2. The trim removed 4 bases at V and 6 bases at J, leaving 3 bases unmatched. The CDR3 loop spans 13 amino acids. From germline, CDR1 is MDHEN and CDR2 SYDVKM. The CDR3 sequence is CASSSGRGDTQYF. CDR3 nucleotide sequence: TGTGCCAGCAGTTCCGGGAGGGGGGATACGCAGTATTTT.

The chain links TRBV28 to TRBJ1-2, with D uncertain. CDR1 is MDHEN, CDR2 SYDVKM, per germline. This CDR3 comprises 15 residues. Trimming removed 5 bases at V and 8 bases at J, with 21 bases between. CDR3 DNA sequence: TGTGCCAGCAGTCCCCCCCCGGAGGGCGATTACGGCTACACCTTC. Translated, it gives CASSPPPEGDYGYTF.

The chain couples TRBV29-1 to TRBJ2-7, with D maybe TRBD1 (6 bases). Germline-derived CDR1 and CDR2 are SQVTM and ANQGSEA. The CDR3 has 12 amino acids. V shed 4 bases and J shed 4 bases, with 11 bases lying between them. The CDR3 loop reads CSVGDTQYEQYF. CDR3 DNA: TGCAGCGTTGGGGACACCCAATACGAGCAGTACTTC.

CDR3 amino acids: CASSLDAGGSYEQYF. The CDR3 coding sequence is TGTGCCAGCAGCTTAGATGCGGGAGGCTCCTACGAGCAGTACTTC. The chain has TRBV11-2 and TRBJ2-7; 8 bases map to TRBD2. CDR1 and CDR2 from the germline V gene are SGHAT and FQNNGV. V shed 0 bases and J 0 bases; nucleotides not matched to a gene: 1. The CDR3 is made up of 15 amino acids.

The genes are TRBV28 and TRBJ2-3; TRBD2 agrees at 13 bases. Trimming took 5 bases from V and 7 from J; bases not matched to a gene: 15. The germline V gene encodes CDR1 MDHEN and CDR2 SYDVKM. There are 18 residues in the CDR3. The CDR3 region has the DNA TGTGCCAGCAGTCCTCACCGGACTAGCGGGGGACTTGGGTATACGCAGTATTTT. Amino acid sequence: CASSPHRTSGGLGYTQYF.

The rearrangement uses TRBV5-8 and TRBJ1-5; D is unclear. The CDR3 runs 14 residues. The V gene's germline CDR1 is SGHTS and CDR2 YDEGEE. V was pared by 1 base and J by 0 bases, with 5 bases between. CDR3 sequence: CASSLLNSNQPQHF. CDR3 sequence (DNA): TGTGCCAGCAGCTTGCTTAATAGCAATCAGCCCCAGCATTTT. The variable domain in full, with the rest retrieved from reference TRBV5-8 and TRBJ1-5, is EAGVTQSPTHLIKTRGQQATLRCSPISGHTSVYWYQQALGLGLQFLLWYDEGEERNRGNFPPRFSGRQFPNYSSELNVNALELEDSALYLCASSLLNSNQPQHFGDGTRLSIL.

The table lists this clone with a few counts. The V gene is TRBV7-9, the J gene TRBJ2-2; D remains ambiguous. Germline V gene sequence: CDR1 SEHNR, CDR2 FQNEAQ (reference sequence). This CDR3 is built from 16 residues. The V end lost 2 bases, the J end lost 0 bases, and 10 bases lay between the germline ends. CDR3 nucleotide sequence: TGTGCCAGCAGCTTATACGGTCTATCGAACACCGGGGAGCTGTTTTTT. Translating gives CASSLYGLSNTGELFF.

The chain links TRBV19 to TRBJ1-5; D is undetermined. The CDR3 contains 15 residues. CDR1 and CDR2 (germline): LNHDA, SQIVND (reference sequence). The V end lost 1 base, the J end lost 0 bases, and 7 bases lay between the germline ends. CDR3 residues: CASSIGRDSNQPQHF. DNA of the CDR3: TGTGCCAGTAGTATAGGGCGGGATAGCAATCAGCCCCAGCATTTT.

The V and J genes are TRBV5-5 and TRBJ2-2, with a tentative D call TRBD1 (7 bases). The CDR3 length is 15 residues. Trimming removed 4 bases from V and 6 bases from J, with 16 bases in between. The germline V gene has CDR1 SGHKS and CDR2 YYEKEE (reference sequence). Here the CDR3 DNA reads TGTGCCAGCAGCCCCGTGCGGGACAGTGCCGGGGAGCTGTTTTTT. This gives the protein CASSPVRDSAGELFF.

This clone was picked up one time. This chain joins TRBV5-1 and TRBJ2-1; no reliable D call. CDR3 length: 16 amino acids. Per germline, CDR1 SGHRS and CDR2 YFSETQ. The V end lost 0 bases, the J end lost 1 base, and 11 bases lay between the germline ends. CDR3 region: CASSLGLPPSYNEQFF. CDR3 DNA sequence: TGCGCCAGCAGCTTGGGACTCCCGCCGTCCTACAATGAGCAGTTCTTC.

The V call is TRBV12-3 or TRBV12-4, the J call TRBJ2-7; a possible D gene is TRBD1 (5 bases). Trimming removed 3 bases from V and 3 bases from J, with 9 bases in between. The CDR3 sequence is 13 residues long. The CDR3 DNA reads TGTGCCAGCAGTTTGACAGCAAACTACGAGCAGTACTTC. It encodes CASSLTANYEQYF.

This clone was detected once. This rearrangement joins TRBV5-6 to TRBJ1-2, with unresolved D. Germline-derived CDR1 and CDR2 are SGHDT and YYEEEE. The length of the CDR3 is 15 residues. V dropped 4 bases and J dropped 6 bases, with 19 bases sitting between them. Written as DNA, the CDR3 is TGTGCCAGCAGCCTCCTGGCCCCAGGCCGTGATGGCTACACCTTC. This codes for CASSLLAPGRDGYTF.

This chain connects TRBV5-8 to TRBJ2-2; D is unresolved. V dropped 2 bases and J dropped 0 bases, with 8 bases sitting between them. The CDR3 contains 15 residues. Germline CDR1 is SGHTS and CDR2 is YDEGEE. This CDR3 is CASSFFRTNTGELFF. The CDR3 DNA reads TGTGCCAGCAGCTTCTTCAGGACGAACACCGGGGAGCTGTTTTTT.

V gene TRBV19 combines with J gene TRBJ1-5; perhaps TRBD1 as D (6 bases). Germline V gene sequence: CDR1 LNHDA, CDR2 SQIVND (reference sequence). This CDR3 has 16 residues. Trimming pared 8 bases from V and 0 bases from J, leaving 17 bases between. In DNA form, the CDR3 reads TGTGCCAGTCGCGCACAGGGTTCTTATAGCAATCAGCCCCAGCATTTT. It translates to CASRAQGSYSNQPQHF.

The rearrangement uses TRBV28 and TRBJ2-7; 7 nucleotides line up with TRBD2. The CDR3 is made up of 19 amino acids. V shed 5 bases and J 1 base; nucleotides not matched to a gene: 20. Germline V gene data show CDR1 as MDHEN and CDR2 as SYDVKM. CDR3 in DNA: TGTGCCAGCAGTCCCCCCCAACCGACTCTAGCGGTGGTTTCCTACGAGCAGTACTTC. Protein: CASSPPQPTLAVVSYEQYF.

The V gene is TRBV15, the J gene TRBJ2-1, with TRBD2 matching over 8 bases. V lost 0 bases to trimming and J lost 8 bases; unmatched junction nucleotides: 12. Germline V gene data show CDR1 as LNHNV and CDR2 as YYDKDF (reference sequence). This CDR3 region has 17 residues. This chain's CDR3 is CATSRDRGTRIFDEQFF. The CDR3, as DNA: TGTGCCACCAGCAGAGATCGCGGGACTAGAATTTTCGATGAGCAGTTCTTC.

CDR3 bases: TGTGCCAGCAGTTTAAGAGTCACGAACACTGAAGCTTTCTTT. Translated, it gives CASSLRVTNTEAFF. The chain uses TRBV27 and TRBJ1-1, with D uncertain. CDR1 MNHEY and CDR2 SMNVEV come from the germline V gene (reference sequence). V was pared by 2 bases and J by 1 base, with 8 bases between. This CDR3 spans 14 amino acids.